This TCR beta chain came from a study of identical twins. The study, taken as a whole, reports: The study drew conclusions from cross-sectional statistical analysis, not from following the same donors.

As for this clonotype: Its antigen is as yet unknown.

One entry per CDR3 protein results from TCRdb running MiXCR on the 5' RACE reads. The sample carries 520,000 or so distinct CDR3 sequences, 22% recorded once. Germline-derived CDR1 and CDR2 are MNHNS and SASEGT. Trimming took off 1 base at V and 8 bases at J, with 6 bases between the two ends. The CDR3 totals 13 residues. The data were also submitted as part of a second study, on T cells expressing NK-cell markers. Turning to that study: Roughly 6 donors showed dominant NKG2C+ clonotypes comprising roughly 1.0-7.0% of their CD8+ T cells.

Sequenced material: CD4+ T cells sorted from blood. The origin of this receptor is a woman aged 18-29 years in good health. The chain recombines TRBV6-1 with TRBJ1-6, with D unresolved. The CDR3 sequence is CASSEERDSPLHF. The CDR3 coding sequence is TGTGCCAGCAGTGAAGAGAGGGATTCACCCCTCCACTTT.